This T cell receptor beta chain originates from a study of PD-L1 blockade in urothelial cancer. TCRdb's copy holds only in-frame clones and misses some; the assay was immunoSEQ multiplex PCR. The sample includes roughly 100,000 clones, roughly nine tenths of them seen just once. Time point defined: pretreatment peripheral blood. The junction had 8 bases not matched to a gene; V was cut back by 5 bases and J by 5 bases. The CDR3 has 14 residues. Germline V lookup: CDR1 LNHDA, CDR2 SQIVND (reference sequence). The specimen comprised PBMCs, sampled around atezolizumab (anti-PD-L1) treatment. The TCR originated in a woman of 80 years or more with urothelial cancer. The V and J genes are TRBV19 and TRBJ1-1; TRBD1 aligns across 7 bases. CDR3 in amino acids: CASSARQGWTEAFF. CDR3 in DNA: TGTGCCAGTAGTGCCCGACAGGGCTGGACTGAAGCTTTCTTT. Drawing the rest from reference TRBV19 and TRBJ1-1, the complete variable domain is DGGITQSPKYLFRKEGQNVTLSCEQNLNHDAMYWYRQDPGQGLRLIYYSQIVNDFQKGDIAEGYSVSREKKESFPLTVTSAQKNPTAFYLCASSARQGWTEAFFGQGTRLTVV.